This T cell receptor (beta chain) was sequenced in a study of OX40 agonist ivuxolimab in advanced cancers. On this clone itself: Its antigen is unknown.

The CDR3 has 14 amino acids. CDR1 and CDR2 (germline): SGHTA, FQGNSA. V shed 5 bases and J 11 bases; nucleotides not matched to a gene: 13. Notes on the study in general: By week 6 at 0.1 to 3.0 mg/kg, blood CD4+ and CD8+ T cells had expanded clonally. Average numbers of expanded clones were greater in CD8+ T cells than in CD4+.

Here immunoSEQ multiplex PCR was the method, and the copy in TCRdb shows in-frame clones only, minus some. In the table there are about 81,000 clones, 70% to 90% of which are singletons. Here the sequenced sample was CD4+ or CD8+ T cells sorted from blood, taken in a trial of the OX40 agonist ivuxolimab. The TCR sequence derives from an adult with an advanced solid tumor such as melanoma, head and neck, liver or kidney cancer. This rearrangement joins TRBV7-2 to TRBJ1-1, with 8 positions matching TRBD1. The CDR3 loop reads CASSPGRDRPPAFF. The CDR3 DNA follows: TGTGCCAGCAGCCCCGGCCGGGACAGGCCTCCGGCTTTCTTT.